These T cell receptor beta chains were read from a single sample in a study of human T cells and chemical hapten exposure. One entry per CDR3 protein, called by TCRdb with MiXCR from the RACE reads. This sample has more than 250,000 distinct CDR3 sequences, with 8.6% found just once. The sequenced sample was whole blood, obtained in connection with sensitization to the hapten diphenylcyclopropenone (DPC). These receptors were obtained from a woman in her thirties or forties with alopecia areata. Some clones in this sample may be carry-over from other donors' samples. Each CDR3 is given with its conserved first and last residue. A D gene is named only where the DNA matches it firmly. Some rows have no size entry. The others give once, few or many, or a class for an expanded clone.

CDR3 DNA	CDR3 protein	D gene	V gene	clone size	J gene
TGTGCCAGCAGTTTCGACAGAGAAGAGACCCAGTACTTC	CASSFDREETQYF	NA	TRBV12-3/TRBV12-4	few	TRBJ2-5
TGTGCCAGCAGCTCCGGGACAACCTCTGGGGCCAACGTCCTGACTTTC	CASSSGTTSGANVLTF	NA	TRBV7-9	NA	TRBJ2-6
TGTGCCACCAGCAGAGATCCTAACGGAGCCTACGAGCAGTACTTC	CATSRDPNGAYEQYF	NA	TRBV15	few	TRBJ2-7
TGCAGTGCTAGTCCAGCGGGAGGGTTAGATACGCAGTATTTT	CSASPAGGLDTQYF	TRBD2	TRBV20-1	once	TRBJ2-3
TGTGCCAGCAGCCCACGATTGGACAGGGCCTACGAGCAGTACTTC	CASSPRLDRAYEQYF	TRBD1	TRBV5-8	NA	TRBJ2-7
TGTGCCAGCAGCCACGAACAGGGGGAAGCTTTCTTT	CASSHEQGEAFF	TRBD1	TRBV4-2	many	TRBJ1-1
TGCAGCGTTCGGCCGGGACAGGGAAGGAACATTCAGTACTTC	CSVRPGQGRNIQYF	TRBD1	TRBV29-1	few	TRBJ2-4
TGTGCCAGCAGTTTTTCCGGGAGGGAGCCCCAGCATTTT	CASSFSGREPQHF	NA	TRBV28	many	TRBJ1-5
TGCGCCAGCAGCCAAGGGACTAGCGGGTTTACGCAGTATTTT	CASSQGTSGFTQYF	TRBD2	TRBV4-1	few	TRBJ2-3
TGCGCCAGCAGCTTGGGACTAGCGGCTAGCACAGATACGCAGTATTTT	CASSLGLAASTDTQYF	TRBD2	TRBV5-1	NA	TRBJ2-3
TGTGCCAGCAGCCATGGGAATATTATATCAGCGGATACGCAGTATTTT	CASSHGNIISADTQYF	NA	TRBV7-2	NA	TRBJ2-3
TGTGCCACACAGGGGGGCTCCTACAATGAGCAGTTCTTC	CATQGGSYNEQFF	TRBD1	TRBV12-3/TRBV12-4	few	TRBJ2-1
TGCAGTGCTAGAAGGGGAACTGGCAATGAGCAGTTCTTC	CSARRGTGNEQFF	NA	TRBV20-1	few	TRBJ2-1
TGTGCCAGCAGCGTGCAGGGTAGCGGGAGAGTCGGAGATACGCAGTATTTT	CASSVQGSGRVGDTQYF	TRBD2	TRBV5-5	few	TRBJ2-3
TGTGCCAGCAGTCCCGTGGGGGCTGGGCCAGATACGCAGTATTTT	CASSPVGAGPDTQYF	NA	TRBV28	NA	TRBJ2-3
TGTGCCAGCACCCCACCCGGGACCTCAAATGAGCAGTTCTTC	CASTPPGTSNEQFF	NA	TRBV28	few	TRBJ2-1
TGTGCCAGCAGCCTTAGTTGGGTTGCAACTAATGAAAAACTGTTTTTT	CASSLSWVATNEKLFF	NA	TRBV3-1	NA	TRBJ1-4
TGCAGTGCTAGAGACGTGGTTAACTATGGCTACACCTTC	CSARDVVNYGYTF	NA	TRBV20-1	NA	TRBJ1-2
TGCGCCAGCAGCCCGGACAATCAAGAGACCCAGTACTTC	CASSPDNQETQYF	NA	TRBV5-1	NA	TRBJ2-5
TGTGCCAGCAGTGAACAGGATAACTATGGCTACACCTTC	CASSEQDNYGYTF	NA	TRBV25-1	few	TRBJ1-2
TGCAGCGTTGACGAGGGGGCGCGTGAAAAACTGTTTTTT	CSVDEGAREKLFF	TRBD1	TRBV29-1	NA	TRBJ1-4
TGTGTCAGCAGCTTAATAGCGGGAAACTATGGCTACACCTTC	CVSSLIAGNYGYTF	NA	TRBV7-2	few	TRBJ1-2
TGTGCCAGCACTTCCCGGGGGGGAACGGGCACCGGGGAGCTGTTTTTT	CASTSRGGTGTGELFF	TRBD2	TRBV6-5	NA	TRBJ2-2
TGTGCCAGCAGCTCCCCCGGGGAGCAGTACTTC	CASSSPGEQYF	NA	TRBV5-4	NA	TRBJ2-7
TGTGCCAGCAGTGGTAGCGGGAGGGCACCTGAGCAGTTCTTC	CASSGSGRAPEQFF	TRBD2	TRBV2	NA	TRBJ2-1
TGTGCCACCCGGGACAGGGAAGAGACCCAGTACTTC	CATRDREETQYF	TRBD1	TRBV10-3	few	TRBJ2-5
TGCAGCGTCTGGACTAGCGGGAGTCATGAGCAGTTCTTC	CSVWTSGSHEQFF	TRBD2	TRBV29-1	NA	TRBJ2-1
TGTGCCAGCAGCTTAGTGACCAAAACCGATGAGCAGTTCTTC	CASSLVTKTDEQFF	NA	TRBV11-3	NA	TRBJ2-1
TGTGCCAGCAGACGTGGGACAACCGTCAGAGAGACCCAGTACTTC	CASRRGTTVRETQYF	NA	TRBV12-3/TRBV12-4	few	TRBJ2-5
TGTGCCTGGAGTGTCACAGATACGCAGTATTTT	CAWSVTDTQYF	NA	TRBV30	NA	TRBJ2-3
TGTGCCAGCAATTGGTTTACGAACACCGGGGAGCTGTTTTTT	CASNWFTNTGELFF	NA	TRBV28	few	TRBJ2-2
TGTGCCAGCAGTCGCCGCTACGAGCAGTACTTC	CASSRRYEQYF	NA	TRBV12-3/TRBV12-4	many	TRBJ2-7
TGTGCCAGCAGCGTGACAGGATACAATGAGCAGTTCTTC	CASSVTGYNEQFF	NA	TRBV9	few	TRBJ2-1
TGTGCCAGCAGCCAACTTGACGGGACTCAGCATTTT	CASSQLDGTQHF	NA	TRBV3-1	NA	TRBJ1-5
TGTGCCTCCCTCAGCGGGAGTACAGATACGCAGTATTTT	CASLSGSTDTQYF	TRBD2	TRBV10-3	NA	TRBJ2-3
TGCGCCAGCAGCCGGACAGGTCATAATGAGCAGTTCTTC	CASSRTGHNEQFF	TRBD1	TRBV5-1	many	TRBJ2-1
TGTGCCAGCAGCCTCTCTAGCGGGGCTGCCACAGATACGCAGTATTTT	CASSLSSGAATDTQYF	TRBD2	TRBV7-3	few	TRBJ2-3
TGTGCCATCAGTGAGTCGGAAGGCCCCCTTAGTCCCCAGCATTTT	CAISESEGPLSPQHF	NA	TRBV10-3	many	TRBJ1-5
TGTGCCAGCAGCGCGGACAGGGAGACCCAGTACTTC	CASSADRETQYF	TRBD1	TRBV7-3	many	TRBJ2-5
TGTGCCTGGAGTTGGGGAGATACGCAGTATTTT	CAWSWGDTQYF	NA	TRBV30	many	TRBJ2-3
TGTGCCAGCAGTGAATTTAATAGGGACAGCTCTGGAAACACCATATATTTT	CASSEFNRDSSGNTIYF	TRBD1	TRBV25-1	many	TRBJ1-3
TGCGCCAGCAGCCGGGCCGGCGGTGGATTTTTGCCCCTCCACTTT	CASSRAGGGFLPLHF	NA	TRBV4-3	NA	TRBJ1-6
TGTGCCAGCAGACAGCTGGGACAGGGGGGCACAGATACGCAGTATTTT	CASRQLGQGGTDTQYF	TRBD1	TRBV27	many	TRBJ2-3
TGTGCCAGCAGTTTTGCGAGCTCGGCCAAAAACATTCAGTACTTC	CASSFASSAKNIQYF	NA	TRBV27	many	TRBJ2-4
TGTGCCAGCAGTTACTCGATACCGTGGGGGAGGGTCAGGACCGGGGAGCTGTTTTTT	CASSYSIPWGRVRTGELFF	TRBD2	TRBV6-5	few	TRBJ2-2
TGTGCCAGCAGTGAAGTTCCTTGGGAAAAACTGTTTTTT	CASSEVPWEKLFF	NA	TRBV2	few	TRBJ1-4
TGTGCCAGCAGCTCCTCTGGGGTCCCTACGCAGTATTTT	CASSSSGVPTQYF	NA	TRBV12-3/TRBV12-4	NA	TRBJ2-3
TGCGCCAGCAGCCAAGATGAAACTGCCCGTTCCTACGAGCAGTACTTC	CASSQDETARSYEQYF	NA	TRBV4-3	many	TRBJ2-7
TGTGCCAGCAGGACTCAAGAGACCCAGTACTTC	CASRTQETQYF	NA	TRBV6-2/TRBV6-3	few	TRBJ2-5
TGTGCCAGCAGTTTGGGGGGTTTAATGAAGGAAAAACTGTTTTTT	CASSLGGLMKEKLFF	NA	TRBV28	few	TRBJ1-4
TGTGCCAGCAGTACAGGGGGATTGGAAGAGACCCAGTACTTC	CASSTGGLEETQYF	TRBD1	TRBV6-2/TRBV6-3	few	TRBJ2-5